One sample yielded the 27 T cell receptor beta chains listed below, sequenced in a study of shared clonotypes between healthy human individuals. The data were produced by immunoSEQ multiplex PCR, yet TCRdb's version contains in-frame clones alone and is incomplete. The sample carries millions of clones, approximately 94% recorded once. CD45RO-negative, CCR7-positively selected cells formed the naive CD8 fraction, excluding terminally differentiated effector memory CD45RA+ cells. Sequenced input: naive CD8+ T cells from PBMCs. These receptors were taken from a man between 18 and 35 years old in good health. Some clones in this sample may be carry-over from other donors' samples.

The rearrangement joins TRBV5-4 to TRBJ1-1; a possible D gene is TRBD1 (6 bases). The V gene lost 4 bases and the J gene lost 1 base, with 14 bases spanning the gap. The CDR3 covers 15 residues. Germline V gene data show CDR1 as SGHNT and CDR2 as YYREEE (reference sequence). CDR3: CASSGNLDRNTEAFF. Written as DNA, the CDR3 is TGTGCCAGCAGCGGAAATTTGGACAGGAACACTGAAGCTTTCTTT.

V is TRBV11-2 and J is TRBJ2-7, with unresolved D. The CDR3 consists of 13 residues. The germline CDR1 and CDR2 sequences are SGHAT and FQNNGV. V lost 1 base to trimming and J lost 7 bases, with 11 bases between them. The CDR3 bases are TGTGCCAGCAGCTTAGTGGGGTTAAGGGAGCAGTACTTC. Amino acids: CASSLVGLREQYF.

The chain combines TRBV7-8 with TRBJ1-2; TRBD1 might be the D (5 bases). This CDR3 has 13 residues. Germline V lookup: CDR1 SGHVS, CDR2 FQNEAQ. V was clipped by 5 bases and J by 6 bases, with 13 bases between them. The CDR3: CASSPRGPHGYTF. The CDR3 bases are TGTGCCAGCAGCCCCCGGGGCCCGCATGGCTACACCTTC.

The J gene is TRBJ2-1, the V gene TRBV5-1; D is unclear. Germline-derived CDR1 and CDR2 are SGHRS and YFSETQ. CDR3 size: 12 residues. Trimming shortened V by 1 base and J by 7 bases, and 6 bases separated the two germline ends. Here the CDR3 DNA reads TGCGCCAGCAGCTTGCCTAGTAATGAGCAGTTCTTC. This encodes CASSLPSNEQFF.

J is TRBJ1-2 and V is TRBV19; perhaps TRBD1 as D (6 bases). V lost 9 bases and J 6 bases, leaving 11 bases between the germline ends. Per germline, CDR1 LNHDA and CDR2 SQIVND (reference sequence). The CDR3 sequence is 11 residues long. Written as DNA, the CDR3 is TGTGCCAGCCGAGAGGGGGATGGCTACACCTTC. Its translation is CASREGDGYTF.

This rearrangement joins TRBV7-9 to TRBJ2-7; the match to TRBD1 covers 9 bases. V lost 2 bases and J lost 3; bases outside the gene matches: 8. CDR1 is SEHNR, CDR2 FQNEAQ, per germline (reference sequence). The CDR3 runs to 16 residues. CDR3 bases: TGTGCCAGCAGCTTATTTTTGGGACAGGGCCTCTACGAGCAGTACTTC. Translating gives CASSLFLGQGLYEQYF.

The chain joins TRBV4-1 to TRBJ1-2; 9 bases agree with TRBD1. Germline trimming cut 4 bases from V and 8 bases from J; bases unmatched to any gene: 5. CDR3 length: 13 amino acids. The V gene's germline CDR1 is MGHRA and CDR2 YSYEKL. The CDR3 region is CASSPDRGGGYTF. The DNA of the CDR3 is TGCGCCAGCAGCCCGGACAGGGGCGGAGGCTACACCTTC.

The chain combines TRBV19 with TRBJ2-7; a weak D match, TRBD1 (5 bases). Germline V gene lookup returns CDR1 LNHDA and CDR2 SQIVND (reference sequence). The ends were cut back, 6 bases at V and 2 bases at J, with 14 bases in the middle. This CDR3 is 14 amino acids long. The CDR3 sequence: CASSTPTAPYEQYF. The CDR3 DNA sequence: TGTGCCAGTAGCACACCGACAGCTCCCTACGAGCAGTACTTC.

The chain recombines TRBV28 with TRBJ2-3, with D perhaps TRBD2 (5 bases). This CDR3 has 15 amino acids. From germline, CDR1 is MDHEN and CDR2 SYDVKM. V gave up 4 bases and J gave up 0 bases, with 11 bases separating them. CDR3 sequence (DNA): TGTGCCAGCAGTTGGGAGCGATCTAGCACAGATACGCAGTATTTT. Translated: CASSWERSSTDTQYF.

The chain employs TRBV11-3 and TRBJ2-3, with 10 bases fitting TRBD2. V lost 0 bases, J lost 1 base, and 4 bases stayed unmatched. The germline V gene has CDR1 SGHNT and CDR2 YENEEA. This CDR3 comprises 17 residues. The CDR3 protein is CASSLDPTSGCTDTQYF. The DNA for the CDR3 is TGTGCCAGCAGCTTAGACCCGACTAGCGGGTGCACAGATACGCAGTATTTT. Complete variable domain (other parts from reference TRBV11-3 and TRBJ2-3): EAGVVQSPRYKIIEKKQPVAFWCNPISGHNTLYWYLQNLGQGPELLIRYENEEAVDDSQLPKDRFSAERLKGVDSTLKIQPAELGDSAVYLCASSLDPTSGCTDTQYFGPGTRLTVL.

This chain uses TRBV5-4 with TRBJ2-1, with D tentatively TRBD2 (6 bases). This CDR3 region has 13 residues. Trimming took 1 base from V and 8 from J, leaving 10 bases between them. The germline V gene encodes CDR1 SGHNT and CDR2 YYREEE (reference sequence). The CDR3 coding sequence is TGTGCCAGCAGCTTGACTAGCTCCCATGAGCAGTTCTTC. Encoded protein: CASSLTSSHEQFF.

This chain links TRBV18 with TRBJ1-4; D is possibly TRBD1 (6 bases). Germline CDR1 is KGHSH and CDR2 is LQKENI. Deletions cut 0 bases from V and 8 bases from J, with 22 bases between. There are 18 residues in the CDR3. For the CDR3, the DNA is TGTGCCAGCTCACCACCGGAAGGCAGGGGATTGGTCGGAGAAAAACTGTTTTTT. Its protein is CASSPPEGRGLVGEKLFF.

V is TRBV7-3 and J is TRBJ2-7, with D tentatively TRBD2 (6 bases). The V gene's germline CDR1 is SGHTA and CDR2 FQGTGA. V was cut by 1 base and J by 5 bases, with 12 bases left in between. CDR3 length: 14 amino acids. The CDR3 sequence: CASSLIGGRDEQYF. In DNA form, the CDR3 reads TGTGCCAGCAGCTTAATCGGAGGGCGGGACGAGCAGTACTTC.

The CDR3 loop reads CASSFTAGGQDEQYF. The CDR3 nucleotides are TGTGCCAGCAGCTTTACAGCGGGAGGTCAAGACGAGCAGTACTTC. The chain is built from TRBV5-4 and TRBJ2-7, with 9 nucleotides matching TRBD2. The germline gives CDR1 SGHNT, CDR2 YYREEE (reference sequence). After removal of 2 bases from V and 5 bases from J, the junction contained 8 bases not matched to a gene. This CDR3 is built from 15 residues.

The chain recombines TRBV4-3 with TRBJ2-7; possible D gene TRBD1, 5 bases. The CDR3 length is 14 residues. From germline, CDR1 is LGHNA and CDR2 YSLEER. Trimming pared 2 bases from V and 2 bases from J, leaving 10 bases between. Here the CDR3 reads CASSQRGGTYEQYF. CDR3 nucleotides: TGCGCCAGCAGCCAAAGGGGCGGAACCTACGAGCAGTACTTC.

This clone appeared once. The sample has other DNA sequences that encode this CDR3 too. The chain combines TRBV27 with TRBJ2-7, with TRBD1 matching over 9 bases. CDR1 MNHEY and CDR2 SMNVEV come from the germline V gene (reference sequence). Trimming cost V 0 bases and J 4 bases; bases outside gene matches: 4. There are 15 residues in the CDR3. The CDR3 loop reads CASSLSGTGRYEQYF. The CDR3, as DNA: TGTGCCAGCAGTTTATCGGGGACAGGGAGGTACGAGCAGTACTTC.

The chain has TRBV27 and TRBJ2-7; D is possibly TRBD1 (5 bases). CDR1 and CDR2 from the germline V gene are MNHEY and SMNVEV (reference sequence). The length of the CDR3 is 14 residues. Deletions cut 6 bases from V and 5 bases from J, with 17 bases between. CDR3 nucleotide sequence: TGTGCCAGCAGCCCAGTGCGCAGGGCCCACGAGCAGTACTTC. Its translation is CASSPVRRAHEQYF.

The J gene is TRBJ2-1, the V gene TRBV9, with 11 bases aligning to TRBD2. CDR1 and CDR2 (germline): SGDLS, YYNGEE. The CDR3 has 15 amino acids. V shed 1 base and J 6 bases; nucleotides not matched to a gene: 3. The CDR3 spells CASSVTSGRRNEQFF. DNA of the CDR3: TGTGCCAGCAGCGTAACTAGCGGGAGACGCAATGAGCAGTTCTTC.

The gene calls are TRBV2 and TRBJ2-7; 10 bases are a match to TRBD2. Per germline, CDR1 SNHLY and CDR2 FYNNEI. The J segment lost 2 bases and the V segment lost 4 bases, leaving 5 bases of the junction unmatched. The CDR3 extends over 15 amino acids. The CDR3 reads CASSGTSGAAYEQYF. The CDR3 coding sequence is TGTGCCAGCAGTGGAACTAGCGGGGCTGCCTACGAGCAGTACTTC. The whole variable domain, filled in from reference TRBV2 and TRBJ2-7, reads EPEVTQTPSHQVTQMGQEVILRCVPISNHLYFYWYRQILGQKVEFLVSFYNNEISEKSEIFDDQFSVERPDGSNFTLKIRSTKLEDSAMYFCASSGTSGAAYEQYFGPGTRLTVT.

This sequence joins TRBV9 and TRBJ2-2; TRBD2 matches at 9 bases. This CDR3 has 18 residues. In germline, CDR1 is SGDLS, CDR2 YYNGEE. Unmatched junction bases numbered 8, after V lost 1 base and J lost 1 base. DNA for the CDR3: TGTGCCAGCAGCGTATGGGAGGGACTAGCTTTGAACACCGGGGAGCTGTTTTTT. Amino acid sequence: CASSVWEGLALNTGELFF.

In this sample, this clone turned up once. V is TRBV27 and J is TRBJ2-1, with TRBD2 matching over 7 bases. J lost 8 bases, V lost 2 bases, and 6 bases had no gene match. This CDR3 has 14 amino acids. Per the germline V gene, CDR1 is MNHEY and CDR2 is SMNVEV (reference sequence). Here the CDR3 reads CASSLRLAPHEQFF. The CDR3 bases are TGTGCCAGCAGTTTAAGACTAGCCCCCCATGAGCAGTTCTTC.

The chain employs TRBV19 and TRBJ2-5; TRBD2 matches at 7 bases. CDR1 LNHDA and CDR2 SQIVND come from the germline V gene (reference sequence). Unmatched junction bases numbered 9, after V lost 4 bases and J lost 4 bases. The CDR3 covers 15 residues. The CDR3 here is CASSTLGLVGETQYF. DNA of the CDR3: TGTGCCAGTAGTACCCTAGGACTAGTAGGAGAGACCCAGTACTTC.

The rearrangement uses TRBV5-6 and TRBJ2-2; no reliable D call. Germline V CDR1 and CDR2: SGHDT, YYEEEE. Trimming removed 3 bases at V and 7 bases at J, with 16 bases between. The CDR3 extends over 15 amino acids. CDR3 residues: CASSSIPGFGGELFF. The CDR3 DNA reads TGTGCCAGCAGCTCCATTCCCGGGTTTGGCGGGGAGCTGTTTTTT. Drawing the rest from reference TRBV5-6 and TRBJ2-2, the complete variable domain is DAGVTQSPTHLIKTRGQQVTLRCSPKSGHDTVSWYQQALGQGPQFIFQYYEEEERQRGNFPDRFSGHQFPNYSSELNVNALLLGDSALYLCASSSIPGFGGELFFGEGSRLTVL.

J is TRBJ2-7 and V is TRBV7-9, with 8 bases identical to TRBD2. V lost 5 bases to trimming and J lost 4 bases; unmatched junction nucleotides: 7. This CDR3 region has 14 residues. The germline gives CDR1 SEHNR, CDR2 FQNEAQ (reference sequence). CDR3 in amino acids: CASSAAAGAYEQYF. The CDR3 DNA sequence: TGTGCCAGCAGCGCAGCAGCGGGAGCTTACGAGCAGTACTTC.

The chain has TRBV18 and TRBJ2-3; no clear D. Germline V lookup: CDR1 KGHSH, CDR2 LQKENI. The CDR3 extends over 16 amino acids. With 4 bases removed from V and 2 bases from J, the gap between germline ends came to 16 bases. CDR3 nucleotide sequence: TGTGCCAGCTCACTAGTCTCGCCGACCCCCACAGATACGCAGTATTTT. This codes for CASSLVSPTPTDTQYF.

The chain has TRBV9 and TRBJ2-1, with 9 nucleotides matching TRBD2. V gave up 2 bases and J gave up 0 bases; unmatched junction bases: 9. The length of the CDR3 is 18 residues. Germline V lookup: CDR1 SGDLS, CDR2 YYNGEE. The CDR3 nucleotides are TGTGCCAGCAGCGTTTTAGCGGGAGCAGAGAGCTCCTACAATGAGCAGTTCTTC. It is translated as CASSVLAGAESSYNEQFF.

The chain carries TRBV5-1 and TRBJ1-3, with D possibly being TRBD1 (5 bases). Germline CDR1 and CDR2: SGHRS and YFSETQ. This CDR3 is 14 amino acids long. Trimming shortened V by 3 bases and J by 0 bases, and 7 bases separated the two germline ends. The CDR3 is CASSWDLSGNTIYF. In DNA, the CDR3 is TGCGCCAGCAGCTGGGACCTCTCTGGAAACACCATATATTTT. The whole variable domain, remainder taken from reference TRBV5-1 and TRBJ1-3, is KAGVTQTPRYLIKTRGQQVTLSCSPISGHRSVSWYQQTPGQGLQFLFEYFSETQRNKGNFPGRFSGRQFSNSRSEMNVSTLELGDSALYLCASSWDLSGNTIYFGEGSWLTVV.